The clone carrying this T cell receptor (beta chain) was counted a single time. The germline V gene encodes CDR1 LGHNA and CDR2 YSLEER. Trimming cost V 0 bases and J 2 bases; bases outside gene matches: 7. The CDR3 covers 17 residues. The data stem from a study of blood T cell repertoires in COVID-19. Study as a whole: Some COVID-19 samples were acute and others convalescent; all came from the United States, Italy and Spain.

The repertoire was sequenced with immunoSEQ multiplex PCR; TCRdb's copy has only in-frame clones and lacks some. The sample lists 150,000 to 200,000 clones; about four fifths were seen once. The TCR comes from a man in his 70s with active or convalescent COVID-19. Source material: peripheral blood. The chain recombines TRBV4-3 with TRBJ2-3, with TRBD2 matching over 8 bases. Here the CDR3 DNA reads TGCGCCAGCAGCCAAGAAACGTGGCGGGGGGACACAGATACGCAGTATTTT. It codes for CASSQETWRGDTDTQYF.